Described below is a single T cell receptor (beta chain) sequence and its context. Its antigen is not known. The entry originates in a study of T cell responses to AZD1222 COVID-19 vaccine. Study-wide findings and caveats: At 160-218 and 743-854, vaccine-associated CD4 TCRs were dominant, and they spanned spike. Clonal diversity was possibly underestimated, and white British individuals and females predominated among donors. Baseline testing showed seropositivity in only a handful of AZD1222 recipients.

Sequencing was performed with immunoSEQ multiplex PCR; in TCRdb, only in-frame clones are kept and a portion is missing. The sample holds 130,000 to 150,000 clones, more than 85% seen once. The CDR3 extends over 16 amino acids. Germline values: CDR1 ENHRY, CDR2 SYGVKD. V shed 3 bases and J 2 bases; nucleotides not matched to a gene: 4. Source: peripheral blood, taken on day 0 of AZD1222 vaccination. The chain carries TRBV10-3 and TRBJ2-2, with 9 bases identical to TRBD2. The receptor's source is an adult in good health. CDR3 sequence reads: CAISDGGRGNTGELFF. The DNA of the CDR3 is TGTGCCATCAGTGATGGCGGGAGGGGAAACACCGGGGAGCTGTTTTTT.